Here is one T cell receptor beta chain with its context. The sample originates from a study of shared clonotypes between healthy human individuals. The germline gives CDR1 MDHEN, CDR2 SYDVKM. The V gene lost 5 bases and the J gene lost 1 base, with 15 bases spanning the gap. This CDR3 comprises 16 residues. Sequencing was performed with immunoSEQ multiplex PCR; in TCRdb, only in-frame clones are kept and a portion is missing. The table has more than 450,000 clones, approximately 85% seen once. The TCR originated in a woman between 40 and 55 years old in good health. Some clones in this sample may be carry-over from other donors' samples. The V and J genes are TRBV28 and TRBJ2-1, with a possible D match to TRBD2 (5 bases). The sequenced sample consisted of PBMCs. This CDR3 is CASSVGVAPSYNEQFF. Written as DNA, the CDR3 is TGTGCCAGCAGTGTCGGGGTAGCGCCTTCCTACAATGAGCAGTTCTTC. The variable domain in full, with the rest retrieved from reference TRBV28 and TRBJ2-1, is DVKVTQSSRYLVKRTGEKVFLECVQDMDHENMFWYRQDPGLGLRLIYFSYDVKMKEKGDIPEGYSVSREKKERFSLILESASTNQTSMYLCASSVGVAPSYNEQFFGPGTRLTVL.